The 5 T cell receptor beta chains below were found in one sample sequenced in a study of cytomegalovirus exposure and HLA in healthy donors. Primers included in the PCR were 60 Vbeta and 13 Jbeta primers. Produced via immunoSEQ multiplex PCR; TCRdb's table is partial and in-frame only. The table shows roughly 100,000 clones, with approximately 66% occurring only once. The sequencing sample was made of PBMCs. The origin of the receptors is a man in his forties in good health and CMV-seropositive.

J is TRBJ1-1 and V is TRBV12-5; D gene ambiguous. The ends were cut back, 0 bases at V and 10 bases at J, with 12 bases in the middle. CDR1 is LGHNT, CDR2 FRNRAP, per germline. This CDR3 contains 13 residues. CDR3 nucleotides: TGTGCTAGTGGTTTGGTACCAGGAGGCTTAGCTTTCTTT. Protein sequence: CASGLVPGGLAFF. Looking up the rest from reference TRBV12-5 and TRBJ1-1 gives the full variable domain: DARVTQTPRHKVTEMGQEVTMRCQPILGHNTVFWYRQTMMQGLELLAYFRNRAPLDDSGMPKDRFSAEMPDATLATLKIQPSEPRDSAVYFCASGLVPGGLAFFGQGTRLTVV.

J is TRBJ2-5 and V is TRBV7-2; 10 bases agree with TRBD2. With 5 bases clipped from V and 5 bases from J, the junction kept 5 bases outside the gene matches. Germline CDR1 and CDR2: SGHTA and FQGNSA. CDR3 length equals 14 residues. CDR3 DNA: TGTGCCAGCAGCCCGCCGACTAGCGGGGAGACCCAGTACTTC. Encoded protein: CASSPPTSGETQYF.

V usage is TRBV4-3 and J usage is TRBJ2-3, with unresolved D. The CDR3 runs 15 residues. Deletions cut 0 bases from V and 3 bases from J, with 10 bases between. Germline CDR1 is LGHNA and CDR2 is YSLEER. The DNA for the CDR3 is TGCGCCAGCAGCCAAGAAGTAGTAGCAACAGATACGCAGTATTTT. Translated: CASSQEVVATDTQYF.

The V gene is TRBV7-9, the J gene TRBJ2-1, with a tentative D call TRBD1 (5 bases). The V gene lost 1 base and the J gene lost 7 bases, with 8 bases spanning the gap. CDR3 length equals 13 residues. CDR1 is SEHNR and CDR2 is FQNEAQ in the germline V gene (reference sequence). CDR3 sequence reads: CASSLEGVNEQFF. CDR3 nucleotide sequence: TGTGCCAGCAGCTTAGAAGGGGTAAATGAGCAGTTCTTC.

This clone was seen once. The chain couples TRBV11-3 to TRBJ2-3; TRBD2 agrees at 9 bases. The germline V gene has CDR1 SGHNT and CDR2 YENEEA. This CDR3 is built from 17 residues. After removal of 5 bases from V and 2 bases from J, the junction contained 11 bases not matched to a gene. The CDR3 DNA follows: TGTGCCAGCAGCCCGGGGGGGTCTAGCGGGACCACAGATACGCAGTATTTT. This gives the protein CASSPGGSSGTTDTQYF. Using reference TRBV11-3 and TRBJ2-3 for the parts outside the CDR3, the full variable domain is EAGVVQSPRYKIIEKKQPVAFWCNPISGHNTLYWYLQNLGQGPELLIRYENEEAVDDSQLPKDRFSAERLKGVDSTLKIQPAELGDSAVYLCASSPGGSSGTTDTQYFGPGTRLTVL.